The 21 T cell receptor beta chains below were found in one sample sequenced in a study of T cells after yellow fever vaccination. One entry per CDR3 protein, called by TCRdb with MiXCR from the 5' RACE reads. This table holds a few hundred thousand distinct CDR3 sequences, 10% to 15% found once. The material sequenced was CD4+ T cells sorted from PBMCs, taken 45 days after the yellow fever booster vaccination. The source of these receptors is a man aged 30 to 39 who received the YFV17D yellow fever vaccine.

This clonotype was picked up many times. The rearrangement uses TRBV7-9 and TRBJ2-1; D is possibly TRBD1 (5 bases). CDR3 length: 10 amino acids. The V gene lost 5 bases and the J gene lost 12 bases, with 8 bases spanning the gap. Germline V CDR1 and CDR2: SEHNR, FQNEAQ (reference sequence). The CDR3 protein is CASSPRGQFF. The CDR3 DNA sequence: TGTGCCAGCAGCCCAAGGGGGCAGTTCTTC.

The CDR3 bases are TGCGCCAGCAGCCGCACCTCGGAGCGGTTCCACAATGAGCAGTTCTTC. Protein sequence: CASSRTSERFHNEQFF. V usage is TRBV5-1 and J usage is TRBJ2-1, with D possibly TRBD2 on 5 matching bases. Trimming cost V 4 bases and J 5 bases, with 19 bases left between them. CDR3 length equals 16 residues. CDR1 SGHRS and CDR2 YFSETQ come from the germline V gene.

This clonotype has at least ten counts. CDR3 sequence: CSVVSGAAPLNEQFF. CDR3 nucleotides: TGCAGCGTTGTGAGCGGGGCGGCACCACTCAATGAGCAGTTCTTC. The gene calls are TRBV29-1 and TRBJ2-1, with TRBD2 matching 7 bases. This CDR3 is built from 15 residues. Germline CDR1 is SQVTM and CDR2 is ANQGSEA. With 4 bases clipped from V and 6 bases from J, the junction kept 12 bases outside the gene matches.

This chain uses TRBV12-3 or TRBV12-4 with TRBJ2-2; 10 nucleotides match TRBD2. Trimming took 4 bases from V and 1 from J; bases not matched to a gene: 3. The CDR3 runs to 16 residues. The CDR3 nucleotides read TGTGCCAGCAGTTCCTCTAGCGGGGGGAACACCGGGGAGCTGTTTTTT. Its translation: CASSSSSGGNTGELFF.

The sample holds a few counts of this clonotype. The J gene is TRBJ2-7, the V gene TRBV7-9; D unclear. V was shortened by 1 base and J by 2 bases, with 3 bases between the two germline ends. The CDR3 covers 12 residues. Germline loops: CDR1 SEHNR, CDR2 FQNEAQ (reference sequence). The CDR3 DNA sequence: TGTGCCAGCAGCTTAGAGACCTACGAGCAGTACTTC. Protein sequence: CASSLETYEQYF.

Ten or more counts support this clonotype. The chain joins TRBV5-1 to TRBJ2-7, with TRBD2 identical over 13 bases. V shed 6 bases and J 3 bases; nucleotides not matched to a gene: 6. This CDR3 has 15 residues. CDR1 is SGHRS and CDR2 is YFSETQ in the germline V gene. This CDR3 is CASTPGTSGNYEQYF. CDR3 coding DNA: TGCGCCAGCACCCCTGGGACTAGCGGGAACTACGAGCAGTACTTC.

This clonotype has a handful of counts. The junction shows a germline mismatch at one end, possibly a read error. The rearrangement joins TRBV12-3 or TRBV12-4 to TRBJ1-4; unclear D gene. The CDR3 length is 14 residues. Here the CDR3 DNA reads TGTGCCAGCAGTATAGCTCCTTCGGGGGAAAAACTGTTTTTT. Protein sequence: CASSIAPSGEKLFF.

A remark on this clonotype: A read error may account for a junction end that differs from germline. This sequence joins TRBV5-1 and TRBJ2-1, with 7 positions matching TRBD1. The germline V gene has CDR1 SGHRS and CDR2 YFSETQ. The CDR3 covers 13 residues. The chain's CDR3 is CSSSWGQKNEQFF. The CDR3 nucleotides are TGCTCCAGCAGCTGGGGACAGAAGAATGAGCAGTTCTTC.

This chain joins TRBV5-1 and TRBJ2-5, with D hard to call. The V gene lost 0 bases and the J gene lost 0 bases, with 9 bases spanning the gap. Germline V lookup: CDR1 SGHRS, CDR2 YFSETQ. The CDR3 is 15 amino acids. This CDR3 is CASSLGATYQETQYF. The CDR3 nucleotides are TGCGCCAGCAGCTTGGGGGCGACGTACCAAGAGACCCAGTACTTC. Drawing the rest from reference TRBV5-1 and TRBJ2-5, the complete variable domain is KAGVTQTPRYLIKTRGQQVTLSCSPISGHRSVSWYQQTPGQGLQFLFEYFSETQRNKGNFPGRFSGRQFSNSRSEMNVSTLELGDSALYLCASSLGATYQETQYFGPGTRLLVL.

The rearrangement uses TRBV20-1 and TRBJ2-3; 9 bases agree with TRBD1. The CDR3 is made up of 14 amino acids. With 3 bases clipped from V and 4 bases from J, the junction kept 5 bases outside the gene matches. The germline gives CDR1 DFQATT, CDR2 SNEGSKA (reference sequence). The CDR3: CSASRDRAADTQYF. The CDR3 bases are TGCAGTGCTAGTAGGGACAGGGCGGCAGATACGCAGTATTTT.

This clonotype was picked up many times. The CDR3 nucleotides read TGTGCCATCAGTGAGGGACTGACAGGGCCCACCGGGGAGCTGTTTTTT. Its protein product is CAISEGLTGPTGELFF. The J gene is TRBJ2-2, the V gene TRBV10-3; TRBD1 agrees at 7 bases. Trimming took 2 bases from V and 4 from J; bases not matched to a gene: 7. CDR1 ENHRY and CDR2 SYGVKD come from the germline V gene. The CDR3 is made up of 16 amino acids.

The rearrangement joins TRBV14 to TRBJ2-7, with 9 bases that match TRBD1. Germline V lookup: CDR1 SGHDN, CDR2 FVKESK. The CDR3 runs 13 residues. The J segment lost 6 bases and the V segment lost 6 bases, leaving 6 bases of the junction unmatched. CDR3 sequence reads: CASRPQGASEQYF. The CDR3 region has the DNA TGTGCCAGCAGGCCACAGGGGGCCTCCGAGCAGTACTTC.

This clonotype has just a few counts. V is TRBV20-1 and J is TRBJ2-5; possible D gene TRBD2, 7 bases. The germline V gene encodes CDR1 DFQATT and CDR2 SNEGSKA (reference sequence). V lost 3 bases, J lost 4 bases, and 21 bases lay in between. The CDR3 covers 16 residues. CDR3 amino acids: CSARAPGLGGGETQYF. The CDR3 DNA is TGCAGTGCTAGGGCGCCCGGACTAGGGGGTGGAGAGACCCAGTACTTC.

This clonotype was found a few times. The chain couples TRBV5-1 to TRBJ1-2; TRBD1 might be the D (6 bases). Looked up from germline, CDR1 is SGHRS and CDR2 is YFSETQ. Trimming took 0 bases from V and 2 from J, leaving 14 bases between them. The CDR3 has 16 residues. CDR3: CASSLVLDRVNYGYTF. The CDR3 bases are TGCGCCAGCAGCTTGGTCCTGGACAGAGTGAACTATGGCTACACCTTC. Together with reference TRBV5-1 and TRBJ1-2, the CDR3 gives the full variable domain: KAGVTQTPRYLIKTRGQQVTLSCSPISGHRSVSWYQQTPGQGLQFLFEYFSETQRNKGNFPGRFSGRQFSNSRSEMNVSTLELGDSALYLCASSLVLDRVNYGYTFGSGTRLTVV.

The J gene is TRBJ1-3, the V gene TRBV18; D is unclear. Germline V gives CDR1 KGHSH, CDR2 LQKENI. The CDR3 contains 15 residues. V lost 2 bases and J lost 0, with 8 bases in between. Here the CDR3 DNA reads TGTGCCAGCTCACCAACACCGATCTCTGGAAACACCATATATTTT. This gives the protein CASSPTPISGNTIYF.

This chain uses TRBV12-5 with TRBJ2-7; tentative D call: TRBD2 (7 bases). CDR1 is LGHNT, CDR2 FRNRAP, per germline. V was clipped by 3 bases and J by 5 bases, with 11 bases between them. The length of the CDR3 is 13 residues. The CDR3 DNA is TGTGCTAGTGGTTTACAGGGAGGGGACGAGCAGTACTTC. Amino acid sequence: CASGLQGGDEQYF.

V and J are TRBV6-2 or TRBV6-3 and TRBJ2-3; TRBD2 might be the D (6 bases). Germline CDR1 reads MNHEY; CDR2 reads SVGEGT. V was pared by 1 base and J by 6 bases, with 20 bases between. The CDR3 has 17 residues. CDR3 amino acids: CASSYFFSGEGTDTQYF. CDR3 sequence (DNA): TGTGCCAGCAGTTACTTCTTTTCGGGAGAAGGTACCGATACGCAGTATTTT.

The rearrangement links TRBV29-1 to TRBJ2-7; D is uncertain. The CDR3 runs to 13 residues. The germline V gene encodes CDR1 SQVTM and CDR2 ANQGSEA. Trimming left V 3 bases short and J 6 bases short, with 15 bases between. The DNA of the CDR3 is TGCAGCGTTGAGGTCAGCCCAGAGAGCGAGCAGTACTTC. This encodes CSVEVSPESEQYF.

The chain uses TRBV5-1 and TRBJ2-5, with a weak D call TRBD1 (5 bases). V lost 1 base, J lost 2 bases, and 9 bases lay in between. The CDR3 runs to 14 residues. Germline CDR1 reads SGHRS; CDR2 reads YFSETQ. In nucleotides, the CDR3 is TGCGCCAGCAGCTTGTCGACAGAGCAAGAGACCCAGTACTTC. This codes for CASSLSTEQETQYF.

In its sample, this clonotype was seen a few times. The CDR3, as DNA: TGTGCCAGCAGCACCCAGGGCAGTAACTATGGCTACACCTTC. Amino acids: CASSTQGSNYGYTF. The chain combines TRBV12-3 or TRBV12-4 with TRBJ1-2, with D perhaps TRBD1 (5 bases). Trimming left V 6 bases short and J 1 base short, with 12 bases between. The CDR3 has 14 residues.

The chain employs TRBV12-3 or TRBV12-4 and TRBJ2-5; D ambiguous. The CDR3 spans 13 residues. The V and J ends lost 5 bases and 2 bases respectively, with 9 bases between them. CDR3 protein: CASSNLAQETQYF. CDR3 coding DNA: TGTGCCAGCAGTAACCTGGCACAAGAGACCCAGTACTTC.